The source of this T cell receptor beta chain is a study of T-cell memory formation after mild COVID-19. Trimming at V came to 5 bases and at J to 6 bases, leaving 8 bases not matched to a gene. This CDR3 has 15 residues. Germline V gene sequence: CDR1 SGHTA, CDR2 FQGNSA. Each CDR3 protein is one row after TCRdb ran MiXCR on the 5' RACE reads. The profile covers approximately 490,000 distinct CDR3 sequences, with roughly 20% appearing a single time and around an eighth taken by the ten largest. The rearrangement joins TRBV7-2 to TRBJ2-7, with TRBD2 identical over 12 bases. The clonotype was recovered from an adult woman who had mild COVID-19 (a few samples of this study predate the infection). Cell type and time point are not known. The specimen sequenced was PBMCs or a T cell subset sorted from them (not recorded which). CDR3 bases: TGTGCCAGCAGCCTGACTAGCGGGAGTCGGCTCGAGCAGTACTTC. This gives the protein CASSLTSGSRLEQYF.